The clone carrying this TCR beta chain was counted at least ten times. Its specificity is not known. CDR1 is DFQATT and CDR2 is SNEGSKA in the germline V gene (reference sequence). J was trimmed by 5 bases and V by 1 base; bases with no gene match: 10. The CDR3 has 16 residues. TCRdb reanalysed the multiplex PCR reads using MiXCR and keeps one entry per CDR3 protein. This sample has approximately 210,000 distinct CDR3 sequences, with roughly 32% found just once. These data are taken from a study of breast tumors, draining lymph nodes, adjacent tissues. General observations from the study: Tumor T cell lymph node origin was a supported hypothesis, not proven.

Breast cancer patients provided tissue from their axillary draining lymph nodes. The clonotype was recovered from a female donor with breast cancer. Some clones in this sample may be carry-over from other donors' samples. Material: axillary lymph node tissue. This chain connects TRBV20-1 to TRBJ2-5; 10 nucleotides line up with TRBD2. The CDR3 here is CSARVPSGSTGETQYF. The CDR3 nucleotides are TGCAGTGCTAGAGTTCCTAGCGGGAGCACGGGGGAGACCCAGTACTTC.